A single sample is the source of the 19 T cell receptor beta chains below, sequenced in a study of T cell repertoires in cytomegalovirus infection. TCRdb fed the reads into MiXCR, producing one record per CDR3 protein. The table includes around 500,000 distinct CDR3 sequences, about two fifths detected once. Their antigens are not known. This material consisted of cultured PBMCs, taken from culture after CMV antigen stimulation. The receptor source for this set is a human donor in good health (CMV status not recorded). Some clones in this sample may be carry-over from other donors' samples.

This clonotype has just a few counts. V and J are TRBV2 and TRBJ1-2; 8 nucleotides line up with TRBD1. CDR3 length: 13 amino acids. The junction had 4 bases not matched to a gene; V was cut back by 3 bases and J by 7 bases. The V gene's germline CDR1 is SNHLY and CDR2 FYNNEI. The CDR3 DNA is TGTGCCAGCAGTGAGCAGGGGGCAGGTGGCTACACCTTC. Protein: CASSEQGAGGYTF.

The rearrangement joins TRBV15 to TRBJ2-3, with D perhaps TRBD1 (5 bases). The CDR3 runs to 15 residues. The germline V gene has CDR1 LNHNV and CDR2 YYDKDF (reference sequence). V was clipped by 0 bases and J by 9 bases, with 16 bases between them. The CDR3 spells CATSREQALSLTQYF. Written as DNA, the CDR3 is TGTGCCACCAGCAGAGAACAGGCCCTGTCGTTGACGCAGTATTTT.

The gene calls are TRBV7-9 and TRBJ1-5, with 9 bases that match TRBD1. The CDR3 spans 18 residues. V lost 7 bases and J lost 1; bases outside the gene matches: 14. In germline, CDR1 is SEHNR, CDR2 FQNEAQ (reference sequence). CDR3 sequence (DNA): TGTGCCAGCAAAGGACAGGGGTTGATTTTCTTGAGCAATCAGCCCCAGCATTTT. This gives the protein CASKGQGLIFLSNQPQHF.

The J gene is TRBJ2-3, the V gene TRBV18; 7 nucleotides line up with TRBD1. The CDR3 has 12 amino acids. J was trimmed by 5 bases and V by 6 bases; bases with no gene match: 2. Germline CDR1 KGHSH, CDR2 LQKENI. CDR3: CASSDRRDTQYF. The CDR3 DNA is TGTGCCAGCTCGGACAGGAGAGATACGCAGTATTTT.

The rearrangement joins TRBV19 to TRBJ1-1; D not certain. Germline CDR1 LNHDA, CDR2 SQIVND (reference sequence). The CDR3 consists of 13 residues. V lost 4 bases, J lost 0 bases, and 6 bases lay in between. CDR3 region: CASSKEMNTEAFF. The CDR3 DNA reads TGTGCCAGTAGTAAAGAGATGAACACTGAAGCTTTCTTT. The whole variable domain, filled in from reference TRBV19 and TRBJ1-1, reads DGGITQSPKYLFRKEGQNVTLSCEQNLNHDAMYWYRQDPGQGLRLIYYSQIVNDFQKGDIAEGYSVSREKKESFPLTVTSAQKNPTAFYLCASSKEMNTEAFFGQGTRLTVV.

The sample holds many counts of this clonotype. The chain joins TRBV7-2 to TRBJ2-7; D is perhaps TRBD1 (5 bases). Trimming left V 0 bases short and J 3 bases short, with 6 bases between. Germline CDR1 is SGHTA and CDR2 is FQGNSA. The CDR3 totals 13 residues. CDR3 sequence (DNA): TGTGCCAGCAGCTTAGCCGACAGCTACGAGCAGTACTTC. Amino acids: CASSLADSYEQYF.

The gene calls are TRBV5-5 and TRBJ1-1; possible D gene TRBD1, 6 bases. The CDR3 has 15 residues. Deletions cut 0 bases from V and 0 bases from J, with 9 bases between. CDR1 is SGHKS, CDR2 YYEKEE, per germline (reference sequence). Here the CDR3 DNA reads TGTGCCAGCAGCTTGGGATGGGACATGAACACTGAAGCTTTCTTT. It codes for CASSLGWDMNTEAFF.

The rearrangement joins TRBV2 to TRBJ2-2, with D hard to call. This CDR3 comprises 13 residues. Germline loops: CDR1 SNHLY, CDR2 FYNNEI. Trimming pared 6 bases from V and 6 bases from J, leaving 11 bases between. The CDR3 DNA reads TGTGCCAGCAGCCGTACGCGGCCCGGGGAGCTGTTTTTT. This codes for CASSRTRPGELFF.

This clonotype has only a few counts. The rearrangement links TRBV27 to TRBJ1-1; 7 positions agree with TRBD1. The CDR3 contains 15 residues. V shed 8 bases, J shed 2 bases, and the junction held 11 bases outside the gene matches. Germline V gene sequence: CDR1 MNHEY, CDR2 SMNVEV (reference sequence). CDR3 in DNA: TGTGCCAGCGGCAGAACAGGGGCCCCTAACACTGAAGCTTTCTTT. It yields the protein CASGRTGAPNTEAFF.

The gene calls are TRBV25-1 and TRBJ2-3, with a tentative D call TRBD2 (6 bases). The CDR3 loop spans 17 amino acids. Germline V gene lookup returns CDR1 MGHDK and CDR2 SYGVNS. V gave up 2 bases and J gave up 2 bases, with 17 bases separating them. This chain's CDR3 is CASSEGGTAGLTDTQYF. The CDR3 region has the DNA TGTGCCAGCAGTGAAGGCGGTACGGCGGGACTCACAGATACGCAGTATTTT.

The chain has TRBV7-2 and TRBJ2-5; no definite D call. Trimming left V 5 bases short and J 4 bases short, with 20 bases between. Germline V lookup: CDR1 SGHTA, CDR2 FQGNSA. This CDR3 is built from 16 residues. The CDR3: CASSRPRGHDGETQYF. The CDR3 nucleotides are TGTGCCAGCAGCCGTCCCAGAGGCCACGACGGAGAGACCCAGTACTTC.

V gene TRBV7-8 combines with J gene TRBJ1-1; the D gene is possibly TRBD1 (6 bases). The ends were cut back, 5 bases at V and 0 bases at J, with 19 bases in the middle. The CDR3 sequence is 17 residues long. Germline V CDR1 and CDR2: SGHVS, FQNEAQ. The CDR3 coding sequence is TGTGCCAGCAGCCACCGATTCGTGGGGGCCATGAACACTGAAGCTTTCTTT. Protein product: CASSHRFVGAMNTEAFF.

The V gene is TRBV12-3 or TRBV12-4, the J gene TRBJ1-1, with 9 bases that match TRBD1. The CDR3 loop spans 13 amino acids. Trimming removed 6 bases from V and 11 bases from J; junction bases left unmatched: 10. CDR3 sequence: CASSSGQGLTAFF. CDR3 bases: TGTGCCAGCAGCTCGGGACAGGGATTAACCGCTTTCTTT.

The gene calls are TRBV20-1 and TRBJ1-4; D not resolved. CDR3 length equals 15 residues. Deletions cut 1 base from V and 0 bases from J, with 9 bases between. The germline V gene has CDR1 DFQATT and CDR2 SNEGSKA (reference sequence). This chain's CDR3 is CSARVGFSTNEKLFF. The CDR3 nucleotides read TGCAGTGCTAGAGTCGGGTTTTCAACTAATGAAAAACTGTTTTTT.

The chain employs TRBV7-8 and TRBJ1-6, with 7 bases aligning to TRBD1. The trim removed 5 bases at V and 10 bases at J, leaving 8 bases unmatched. The length of the CDR3 is 14 residues. The germline V gene encodes CDR1 SGHVS and CDR2 FQNEAQ. CDR3 bases: TGTGCCAGCAGCCCCGGGACAGTCGGCTCACCCCTCCACTTT. It is translated as CASSPGTVGSPLHF. Full variable domain (remainder filled in from reference TRBV7-8 and TRBJ1-6): GAGVSQSPRYKVAKRGQDVALRCDPISGHVSLFWYQQALGQGPEFLTYFQNEAQLDKSGLPSDRFFAERPEGSVSTLKIQRTQQEDSAVYLCASSPGTVGSPLHFGNGTRLTVT.

This clonotype was detected a few times. At one boundary the junction diverges from the germline segment, which might be a read error. The V gene is TRBV5-3, the J gene TRBJ2-7; TRBD2 is a possible D gene (6 bases). TRBV5-3 carries the ORF label, with uncertain function. CDR3 size: 18 residues. CDR3 sequence: CASSLVVHVSGPSYEQYF. DNA for the CDR3: TGTGCCAGCAGCTTGGTTGTCCATGTTAGCGGACCCTCCTACGAGCAGTACTTC.

The chain employs TRBV7-2 and TRBJ1-4; 8 bases agree with TRBD1. The germline V gene encodes CDR1 SGHTA and CDR2 FQGNSA. The CDR3 loop spans 16 amino acids. V shed 4 bases, J shed 7 bases, and the junction held 11 bases outside the gene matches. The CDR3: CASSYQPADRGEKLFF. The CDR3 DNA follows: TGTGCCAGCAGCTATCAACCTGCCGACAGGGGTGAAAAACTGTTTTTT.

The table lists this clonotype with many counts. The chain joins TRBV7-2 to TRBJ2-1; 13 bases fit TRBD2. CDR3 length: 17 amino acids. The germline CDR1 and CDR2 sequences are SGHTA and FQGNSA. V lost 4 bases and J lost 3; bases outside the gene matches: 6. The CDR3 region has the DNA TGTGCCAGCAGCTCTTGGACTAGCGGGAGTAACTACAATGAGCAGTTCTTC. Amino acids: CASSSWTSGSNYNEQFF.

V usage is TRBV5-1 and J usage is TRBJ1-1, with D possibly being TRBD1 (6 bases). CDR3 length: 15 amino acids. Germline V gene data show CDR1 as SGHRS and CDR2 as YFSETQ. V lost 4 bases and J 3 bases, leaving 16 bases between the germline ends. Written as DNA, the CDR3 is TGCGCCAGCAGCCCCTCGGGTGCAGGGGACACTGAAGCTTTCTTT. Amino acids: CASSPSGAGDTEAFF.